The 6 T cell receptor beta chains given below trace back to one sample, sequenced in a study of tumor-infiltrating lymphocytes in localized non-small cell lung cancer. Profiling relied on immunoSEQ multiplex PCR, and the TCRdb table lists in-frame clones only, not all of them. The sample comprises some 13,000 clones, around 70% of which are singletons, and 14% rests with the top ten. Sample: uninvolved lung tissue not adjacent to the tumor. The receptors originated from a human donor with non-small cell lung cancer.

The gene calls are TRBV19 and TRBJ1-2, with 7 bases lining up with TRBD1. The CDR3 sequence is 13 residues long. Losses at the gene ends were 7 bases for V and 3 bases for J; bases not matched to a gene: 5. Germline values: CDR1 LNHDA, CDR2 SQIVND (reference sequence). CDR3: CASTPGQHYGYTF. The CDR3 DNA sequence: TGTGCCAGTACACCGGGACAGCACTATGGCTACACCTTC.

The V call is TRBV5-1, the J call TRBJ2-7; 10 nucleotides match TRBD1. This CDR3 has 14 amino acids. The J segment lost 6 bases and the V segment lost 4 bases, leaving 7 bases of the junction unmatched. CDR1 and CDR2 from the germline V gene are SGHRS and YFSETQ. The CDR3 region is CASSPGQGGGEQYF. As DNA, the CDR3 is TGCGCCAGCAGCCCAGGACAGGGGGGAGGCGAGCAGTACTTC.

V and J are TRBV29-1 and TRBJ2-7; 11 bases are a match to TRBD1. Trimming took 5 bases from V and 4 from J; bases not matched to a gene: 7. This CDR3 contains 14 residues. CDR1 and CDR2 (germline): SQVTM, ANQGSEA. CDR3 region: CSVRTGGRMYEQYF. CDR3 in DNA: TGCAGCGTTAGGACAGGGGGCCGCATGTACGAGCAGTACTTC.

Here the CDR3 DNA reads TGTGCCAGCAGCCCAATGACAGGGGGAAGCGAGACCCAGTACTTC. As protein: CASSPMTGGSETQYF. This rearrangement joins TRBV4-2 to TRBJ2-5, with 9 bases matching TRBD1. This CDR3 is built from 15 residues. Germline lookup yields CDR1 LGHNA and CDR2 YNFKEQ. The trim removed 4 bases at V and 5 bases at J, leaving 8 bases unmatched.

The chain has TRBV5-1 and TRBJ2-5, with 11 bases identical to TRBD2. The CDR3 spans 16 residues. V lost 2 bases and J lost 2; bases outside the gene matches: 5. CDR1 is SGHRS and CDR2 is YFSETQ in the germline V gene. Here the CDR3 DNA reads TGCGCCAGCAGCTTCCCGGGACTAGCGGAACAAGAGACCCAGTACTTC. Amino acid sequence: CASSFPGLAEQETQYF.

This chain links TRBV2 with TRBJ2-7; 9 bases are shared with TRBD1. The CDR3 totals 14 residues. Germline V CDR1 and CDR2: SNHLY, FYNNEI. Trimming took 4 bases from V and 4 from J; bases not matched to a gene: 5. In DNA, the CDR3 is TGTGCCAGCAGTGGACAGGGGGGCACGTACGAGCAGTACTTC. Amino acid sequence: CASSGQGGTYEQYF.